These 8 T cell receptor beta chains came from one sample sequenced in a study of a mutant IDH1 vaccine in newly diagnosed glioma. For these receptors, no antigen is known. Data came from immunoSEQ multiplex PCR; TCRdb stores just in-frame clones and leaves some out. Here the sample spans 60,000 to 65,000 clones, roughly four fifths being singletons. Indicated time point: week 47, end of study. All doses held 300 ug of mutant IDH1 20-mer peptide, with topical imiquimod. The sample consisted of PBMCs, taken from a glioma patient whose treatment included an IDH1 peptide vaccine. These receptors were collected from a man aged 25-45 years with glioma.

J is TRBJ2-1 and V is TRBV19; 11 bases match TRBD2. CDR3 size: 15 residues. Trimming cost V 6 bases and J 3 bases; bases outside gene matches: 4. The germline V gene has CDR1 LNHDA and CDR2 SQIVND (reference sequence). CDR3 in DNA: TGTGCCAGTAGGGCCACTAGCGGGAGCTACAATGAGCAGTTCTTC. Translated, it gives CASRATSGSYNEQFF.

The V gene is TRBV2, the J gene TRBJ1-5; no clear D. The CDR3 is 14 residues long. Germline V gene lookup returns CDR1 SNHLY and CDR2 FYNNEI. The ends were cut back, 5 bases at V and 4 bases at J, with 12 bases in the middle. CDR3 amino acids: CASSLRQVNQPQHF. CDR3 bases: TGTGCCAGCAGTCTACGACAAGTGAATCAGCCCCAGCATTTT.

The J gene is TRBJ1-1, the V gene TRBV19; a possible D gene is TRBD1 (6 bases). Germline values: CDR1 LNHDA, CDR2 SQIVND (reference sequence). CDR3 length: 18 residues. The germline V and J ends were trimmed by 7 bases and 6 bases, with 30 bases remaining between them. The CDR3 is CASNNRGGTLRSGPEAFF. DNA of the CDR3: TGTGCCAGTAATAACCGAGGGGGGACCCTGAGATCGGGACCTGAAGCTTTCTTT.

The chain uses TRBV5-1 and TRBJ1-3; TRBD1 might be the D (5 bases). This CDR3 has 16 residues. Trimming took off 0 bases at V and 0 bases at J, with 10 bases between the two ends. The V gene's germline CDR1 is SGHRS and CDR2 YFSETQ. The CDR3 loop is CASSLGGTGSGNTIYF. Written as DNA, the CDR3 is TGCGCCAGCAGCTTGGGAGGGACCGGCTCTGGAAACACCATATATTTT. The full variable domain, in which reference TRBV5-1 and TRBJ1-3 provide the parts outside the CDR3, is KAGVTQTPRYLIKTRGQQVTLSCSPISGHRSVSWYQQTPGQGLQFLFEYFSETQRNKGNFPGRFSGRQFSNSRSEMNVSTLELGDSALYLCASSLGGTGSGNTIYFGEGSWLTVV.

The chain couples TRBV19 to TRBJ1-1; possible D gene TRBD1, 6 bases. Germline CDR1 and CDR2: LNHDA and SQIVND (reference sequence). The CDR3 extends over 16 amino acids. Trimming took off 5 bases at V and 1 base at J, with 17 bases between the two ends. CDR3 in amino acids: CASSSPDSARNTEAFF. CDR3 sequence (DNA): TGTGCCAGTAGTTCCCCGGACAGCGCCCGGAACACTGAAGCTTTCTTT. Drawing the rest from reference TRBV19 and TRBJ1-1, the complete variable domain is DGGITQSPKYLFRKEGQNVTLSCEQNLNHDAMYWYRQDPGQGLRLIYYSQIVNDFQKGDIAEGYSVSREKKESFPLTVTSAQKNPTAFYLCASSSPDSARNTEAFFGQGTRLTVV.

This rearrangement joins TRBV19 to TRBJ1-5; 7 bases map to TRBD1. The trim removed 5 bases at V and 2 bases at J, leaving 6 bases unmatched. The CDR3 is 15 residues long. In germline, CDR1 is LNHDA, CDR2 SQIVND (reference sequence). CDR3 residues: CASSLYRGGNQPQHF. The CDR3 nucleotides read TGTGCCAGTAGTCTCTACAGGGGTGGCAATCAGCCCCAGCATTTT.

The chain is built from TRBV11-2 and TRBJ2-7, with D tentatively TRBD2 (6 bases). The V end was cut by 5 bases, the J end by 3 bases, with 14 bases between. Germline V lookup: CDR1 SGHAT, CDR2 FQNNGV. This CDR3 has 14 residues. CDR3 amino acids: CASSLGGAGYEQYF. CDR3 coding DNA: TGTGCCAGCAGCCTCGGGGGAGCAGGCTACGAGCAGTACTTC.

The gene calls are TRBV6-5 and TRBJ2-2, with 7 bases identical to TRBD1. V shed 5 bases, J shed 1 base, and the junction held 4 bases outside the gene matches. CDR1 is MNHEY and CDR2 is SVGAGI in the germline V gene. The CDR3 runs to 15 residues. The CDR3 region is CASSPWDRNTGELFF. The CDR3 nucleotides are TGTGCCAGCAGTCCATGGGACAGGAACACCGGGGAGCTGTTTTTT.